This paragraph covers one TCR beta chain sequence. Plated together were roughly 200,000 CFSE-labeled responder cells and roughly 200,000 irradiated, violet-dye-labeled stimulator cells. This entry belongs to a study of graft-versus-host responses after intestinal transplantation. Findings and caveats of the study: Recipient marrow harbored GvH clones, some of which surfaced first in ileum or blood.

Repertoires were generated with immunoSEQ multiplex PCR, while TCRdb's copy carries only in-frame clones and drops some. The sample holds tens of thousands of clones, just under 45% seen once. This CDR3 comprises 14 residues. Germline CDR1 reads SGHDT; CDR2 reads YYEEEE. Trimming cost V 4 bases and J 7 bases, with 18 bases left between them. The material was alloreactive CD8+ T cells from a mixed lymphocyte reaction culture, obtained before transplantation. Stated subset: CFSE-low proliferating T cells sorted from approximately six-day pre-transplant mixed lymphocyte reaction (GvH or HvG direction). This chain connects TRBV5-6 to TRBJ2-7, with D tentatively TRBD1 (6 bases). This sequence originates from a human patient who was an organ donor for intestinal transplantation. CDR3 bases: TGTGCCAGCAGCCCGATACAGGGCCGGGGAGAGCAGTACTTC. Its protein is CASSPIQGRGEQYF. The full variable domain, with the rest looked up from reference TRBV5-6 and TRBJ2-7, is DAGVTQSPTHLIKTRGQQVTLRCSPKSGHDTVSWYQQALGQGPQFIFQYYEEEERQRGNFPDRFSGHQFPNYSSELNVNALLLGDSALYLCASSPIQGRGEQYFGPGTRLTVT.